This T cell receptor beta chain came from a study of beta chain features in type 1 diabetes. In the case of this clone: Its antigen is still unknown.

Study-level results: In type 1 diabetes patients, VDJ junctions had fewer insertions; deletions at these junctions were more frequent. A closer apparent resemblance between naive, central memory and Treg TCRB repertoires was seen in patients than in healthy donors. HLA effects on TCRB rearrangement stayed unresolved here. A PCR bias possibly favoring shorter templates would apply equally to patients and controls.

The investigators reverse transcribed all of the isolated RNA, so they sequenced expressed TCRB transcripts. Some clones are missing from TCRdb's copy, which holds only in-frame ones; the method was immunoSEQ multiplex PCR. The sample lists 350,000 to 450,000 clones, roughly 15% seen once, with approximately 0.02% in the top ten. There are 13 residues in the CDR3. The germline CDR1 and CDR2 sequences are MDHEN and SYDVKM. With 3 bases removed from V and 7 bases from J, the gap between germline ends came to 12 bases. The rearrangement links TRBV28 to TRBJ2-5; D may be TRBD2 (5 bases). Source material: naive CD4+ T cells from blood. This sequence was found in a woman under 30 in good health. CDR3 residues: CASSFPGRGTQYF. As DNA, the CDR3 is TGTGCCAGCAGTTTCCCAGGCCGGGGGACCCAGTACTTC.